This TCR beta chain was sequenced during a study of T cell responses to AZD1222 COVID-19 vaccine (dated by TCRdb to 2020 to 2023). General notes on the study: TCR sequencing covered about 230 trial participants: about 210 given two doses of AZD1222 and approximately 25 given two doses of MenACWY control vaccine. Enrollment into the trials was organized by age into subgroups of 18-55, 56-69 and 70-plus years, and those subgroups contained roughly 140, 27 and 60 TCR-sequenced participants, respectively. The study at large found these results: Because no day 14 peak-response samples were available, the repertoires could be characterized only after the peak T cell response. Participants were mostly white British, with more females than males. The authors suggested clonal diversity may have been underestimated. Conclusions about previously exposed vaccinees are limited because only five to seven AZD1222 recipients were SARS-CoV-2 seropositive at baseline. The vaccine-associated CD4 TCRs covered the entire spike protein, and the dominant responses fell in regions 160-218 and 743-854. Reportedly, almost half of the unique spike-specific TCRs recognized epitopes lying outside the regions that are mutated in the B.1.351 and B.1.1.7 variants. After two AZD1222 doses, spike-specific TCR breadth and depth were significantly higher than at day 0 and than in MenACWY recipients. In the small 56-69-year group, the increase in depth fell short of significance, most likely because of low power.

The CDR3 regions of human TCRbeta chains were analyzed by immunosequencing. In the paper's pipeline: Repertoire TCRs were checked for matches against a reference library of SARS-CoV-2-specific TCRs that had been generated using the MIRA antigen-specificity platform. Breadth was defined as the fraction of unique TCRs that were SARS-CoV-2-associated, and depth was defined as the fraction of total T cells that were SARS-CoV-2-associated. Using the MIRA data, each spike-specific TCR was assigned both to the spike region to which the TCR was reactive and to a CD4 or CD8 class. Log10-transformed breadth and depth values were compared by one-way ANOVA with Sidak's multiple comparisons tests. As stored in TCRdb, this immuneACCESS dataset retains in-frame rearrangements with V and J assigned. A fraction of the clones does not appear; measured against another copy, unresolved V genes explain less than half of the discrepancy, and the remainder lacks a known reason. V, J and clone size reflect that table, while D and trimming were determined from the DNA. This sample comprises some 87,000 clones, around 90% of them detected only once. The ten largest clones take up 4% to 6% of the sample.

Taken from the germline V gene (reference sequence), the CDR1 and CDR2 loops are PRHDT and FYEKMQ. At the junction V is shortened by 5 bases and J by 0 bases; bases outside the gene matches: 6. The CDR3 runs 15 residues from the cysteine to the phenylalanine. The DNA shown is the 45-base CDR3, in frame from base 1. Per the publication, the time point label means: baseline before first vaccination. Interpreted using the paper, the treatment or condition label stands for: meningococcal conjugate vaccine given as trial control. The vaccinee samples were drawn from two UK trials, COV001 and COV002, one of which was a single-blind randomized controlled phase 2/3 trial testing AZD1222 (ChAdOx1 nCoV-19) in healthy adults. Trial participant PBMC samples were collected at day 0 and day 28 after the second dose for TCRbeta chain sequencing. Regarding this clone: Its antigen has not been determined. Base qualities are not recorded, but no much larger clone differs from it by a single base.

This TCR was sampled from an adult in good health. The sequenced sample was peripheral blood, obtained on day 0 of MenACWY control vaccination. The chain was built from TRBV13 and TRBJ1-1; TRBD1 aligns with 7 central bases. CDR3 loop: CASSTRGQVNTEAFF. The sequenced DNA: TGTGCCAGCAGCACCCGCGGACAGGTGAACACTGAAGCTTTCTTT.